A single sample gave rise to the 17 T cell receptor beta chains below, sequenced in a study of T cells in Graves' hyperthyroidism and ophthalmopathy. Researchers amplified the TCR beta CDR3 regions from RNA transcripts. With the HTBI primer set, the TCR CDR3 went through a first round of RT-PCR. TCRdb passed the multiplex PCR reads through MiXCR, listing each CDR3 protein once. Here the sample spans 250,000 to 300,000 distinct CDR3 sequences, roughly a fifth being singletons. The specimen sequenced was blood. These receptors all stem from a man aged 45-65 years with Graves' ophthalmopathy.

In nucleotides, the CDR3 is TGTGCCAGTAGTTCCGTAGATACGCAGTATTTT. Protein product: CASSSVDTQYF. The V call is TRBV19, the J call TRBJ2-3, with D unclear. The germline V gene has CDR1 LNHDA and CDR2 SQIVND (reference sequence). The CDR3 sequence is 11 residues long. V gave up 5 bases and J gave up 5 bases, with 5 bases separating them.

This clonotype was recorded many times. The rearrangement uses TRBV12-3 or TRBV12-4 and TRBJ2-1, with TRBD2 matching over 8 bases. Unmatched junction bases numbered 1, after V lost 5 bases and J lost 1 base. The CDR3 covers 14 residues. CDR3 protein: CASSRGGSYNEQFF. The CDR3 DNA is TGTGCCAGCAGTCGGGGGGGTTCCTACAATGAGCAGTTCTTC.

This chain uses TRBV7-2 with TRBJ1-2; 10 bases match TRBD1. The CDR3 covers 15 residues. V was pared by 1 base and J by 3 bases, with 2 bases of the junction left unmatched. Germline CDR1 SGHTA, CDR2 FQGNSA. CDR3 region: CASSLGGTGDYGYTF. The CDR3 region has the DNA TGTGCCAGCAGCTTAGGGGGGACAGGGGACTATGGCTACACCTTC.

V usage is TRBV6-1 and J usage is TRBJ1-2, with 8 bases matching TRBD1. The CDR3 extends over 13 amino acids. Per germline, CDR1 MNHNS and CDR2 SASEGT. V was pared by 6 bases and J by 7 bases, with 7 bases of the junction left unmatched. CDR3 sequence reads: CASSDRGLAGYTF. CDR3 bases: TGTGCCAGCAGCGACAGGGGATTGGCTGGCTACACCTTC.

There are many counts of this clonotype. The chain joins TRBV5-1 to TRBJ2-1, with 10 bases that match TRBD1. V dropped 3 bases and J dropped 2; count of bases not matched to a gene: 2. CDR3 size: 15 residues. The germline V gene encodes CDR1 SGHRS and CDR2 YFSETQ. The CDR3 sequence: CASSSGQGTYNEQFF. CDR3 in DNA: TGCGCCAGCAGCTCGGGACAGGGGACCTACAATGAGCAGTTCTTC.

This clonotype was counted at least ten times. The DNA for the CDR3 is TGCAGTGCTAGAGATTATAACAGGGGGCGCGGCTACACCTTC. It specifies CSARDYNRGRGYTF. The chain employs TRBV20-1 and TRBJ1-2, with 9 bases matching TRBD1. Germline trimming cut 0 bases from V and 8 bases from J; bases unmatched to any gene: 7. The CDR3 is 14 residues long. The germline V gene has CDR1 DFQATT and CDR2 SNEGSKA (reference sequence).

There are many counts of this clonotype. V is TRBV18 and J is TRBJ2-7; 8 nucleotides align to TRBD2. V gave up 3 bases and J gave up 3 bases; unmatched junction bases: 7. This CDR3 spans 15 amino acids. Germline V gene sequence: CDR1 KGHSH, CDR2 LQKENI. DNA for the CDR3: TGTGCCAGCTCACCTGCGGGACTAGGGGACTACGAGCAGTACTTC. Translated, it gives CASSPAGLGDYEQYF.

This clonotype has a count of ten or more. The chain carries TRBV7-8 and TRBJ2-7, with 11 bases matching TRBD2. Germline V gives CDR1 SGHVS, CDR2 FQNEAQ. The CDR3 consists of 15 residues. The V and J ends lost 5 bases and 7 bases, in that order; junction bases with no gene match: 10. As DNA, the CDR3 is TGTGCCAGCAGCGCCGGGACTAGCGGACCCTGGGAGCAGTACTTC. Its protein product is CASSAGTSGPWEQYF.

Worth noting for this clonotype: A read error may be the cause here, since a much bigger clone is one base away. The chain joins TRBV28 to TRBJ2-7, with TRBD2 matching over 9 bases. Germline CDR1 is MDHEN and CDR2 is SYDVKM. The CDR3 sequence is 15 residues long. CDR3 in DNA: TGTGCCTGCAGTTTGCCCGGGACTAGCTTCGACGAGCAGTACTTC. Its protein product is CACSLPGTSFDEQYF.

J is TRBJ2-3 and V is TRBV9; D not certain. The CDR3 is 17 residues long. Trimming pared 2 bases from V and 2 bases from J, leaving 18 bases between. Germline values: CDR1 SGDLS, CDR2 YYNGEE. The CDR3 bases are TGTGCCAGCAGCGTCGGTCCCCCCCCGGGCAACACAGATACGCAGTATTTT. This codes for CASSVGPPPGNTDTQYF.

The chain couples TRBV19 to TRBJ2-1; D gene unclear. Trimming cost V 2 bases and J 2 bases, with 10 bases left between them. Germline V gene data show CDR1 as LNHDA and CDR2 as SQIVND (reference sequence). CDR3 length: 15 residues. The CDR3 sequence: CASSISDIAYNEQFF. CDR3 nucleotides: TGTGCCAGTAGTATAAGTGACATCGCCTACAATGAGCAGTTCTTC.

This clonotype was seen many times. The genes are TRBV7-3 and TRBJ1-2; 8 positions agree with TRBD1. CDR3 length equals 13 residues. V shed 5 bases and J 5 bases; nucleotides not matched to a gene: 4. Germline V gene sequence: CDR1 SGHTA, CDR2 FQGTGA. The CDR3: CASSRDRGYGYTF. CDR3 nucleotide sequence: TGTGCCAGCAGCCGTGACAGGGGATATGGCTACACCTTC.

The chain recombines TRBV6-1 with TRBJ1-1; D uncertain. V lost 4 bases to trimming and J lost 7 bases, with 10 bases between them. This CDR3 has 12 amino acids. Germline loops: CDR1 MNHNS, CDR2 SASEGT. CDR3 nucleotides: TGTGCCAGCAGTGCCAGAGGATTTGAAGCTTTCTTT. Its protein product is CASSARGFEAFF.

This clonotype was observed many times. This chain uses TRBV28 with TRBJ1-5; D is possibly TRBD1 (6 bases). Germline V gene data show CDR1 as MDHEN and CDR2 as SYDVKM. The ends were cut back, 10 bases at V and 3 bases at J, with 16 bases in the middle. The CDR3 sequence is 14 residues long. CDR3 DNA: TGTGCCACCAATGGGGGGGCGAACAATCAGCCCCAGCATTTT. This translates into CATNGGANNQPQHF.

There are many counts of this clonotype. The CDR3 sequence is CSATTTNTGELFF. The CDR3 DNA reads as TGCAGTGCTACTACTACCAACACCGGGGAGCTGTTTTTT. This sequence joins TRBV20-1 and TRBJ2-2; D is uncertain. This CDR3 contains 13 residues. V lost 4 bases and J lost 2, with 8 bases in between. The germline gives CDR1 DFQATT, CDR2 SNEGSKA (reference sequence).

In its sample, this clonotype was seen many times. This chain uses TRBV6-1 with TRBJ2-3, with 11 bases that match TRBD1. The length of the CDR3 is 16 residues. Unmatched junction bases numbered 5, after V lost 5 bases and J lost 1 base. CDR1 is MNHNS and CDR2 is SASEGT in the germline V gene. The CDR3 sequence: CASSPRDRGGTDTQYF. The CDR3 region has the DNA TGTGCCAGCAGTCCACGGGACAGGGGGGGCACAGATACGCAGTATTTT.

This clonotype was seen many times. The CDR3 here is CSAALPGTSGRWSSYEQYF. In DNA form, the CDR3 reads TGCAGTGCTGCTCTTCCCGGGACTAGCGGGAGATGGAGCTCCTACGAGCAGTACTTC. The V and J genes are TRBV20-1 and TRBJ2-7, with 14 nucleotides matching TRBD2. J gave up 0 bases and V 5 bases, and 15 bases lay outside the gene matches. Germline V gives CDR1 DFQATT, CDR2 SNEGSKA (reference sequence). The CDR3 consists of 19 residues.